The subject of this entry is one T cell receptor beta chain. This sample stems from a study of blood T cell repertoires in COVID-19. Study as a whole: PBMCs, B-cell-depleted T cells, or T cells were the source of the cDNA or gDNA that made up the material.

Sequenced by immunoSEQ multiplex PCR; TCRdb stores in-frame clones only, minus some. The sample has approximately 100,000 clones, 87% seen once. This CDR3 is 14 amino acids long. V lost 4 bases and J lost 5; bases outside the gene matches: 3. Per germline, CDR1 SGHAT and CDR2 FQNNGV. The TCR originated in a man between 65 and 80 years old with acute or convalescent COVID-19. Sequencing was performed on peripheral blood. The V and J genes are TRBV11-2 and TRBJ1-5; 9 nucleotides match TRBD1. CDR3 coding DNA: TGTGCCAGCAGCTGGGACAGGGTTGATCAGCCCCAGCATTTT. This translates into CASSWDRVDQPQHF.